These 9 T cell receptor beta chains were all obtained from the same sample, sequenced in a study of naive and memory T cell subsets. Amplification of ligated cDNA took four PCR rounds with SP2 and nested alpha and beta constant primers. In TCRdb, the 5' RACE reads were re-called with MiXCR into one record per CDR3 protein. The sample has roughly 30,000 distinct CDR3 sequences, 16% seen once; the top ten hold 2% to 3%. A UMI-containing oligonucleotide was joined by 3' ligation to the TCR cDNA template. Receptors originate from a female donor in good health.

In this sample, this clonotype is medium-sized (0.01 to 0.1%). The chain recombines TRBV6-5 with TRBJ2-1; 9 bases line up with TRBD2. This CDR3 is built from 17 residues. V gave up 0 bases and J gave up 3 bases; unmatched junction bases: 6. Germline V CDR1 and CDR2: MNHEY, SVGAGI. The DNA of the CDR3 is TGTGCCAGCAGTTACTCCCCCGCTAGCGGGGTCTACAATGAGCAGTTCTTC. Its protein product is CASSYSPASGVYNEQFF.

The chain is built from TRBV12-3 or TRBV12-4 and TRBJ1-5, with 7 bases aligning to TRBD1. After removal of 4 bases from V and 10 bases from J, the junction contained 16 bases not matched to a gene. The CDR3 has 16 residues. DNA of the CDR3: TGTGCCAGCAGTTCACTTCTTACAGGGGCCCGCCAACCCCAGCATTTT. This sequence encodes CASSSLLTGARQPQHF.

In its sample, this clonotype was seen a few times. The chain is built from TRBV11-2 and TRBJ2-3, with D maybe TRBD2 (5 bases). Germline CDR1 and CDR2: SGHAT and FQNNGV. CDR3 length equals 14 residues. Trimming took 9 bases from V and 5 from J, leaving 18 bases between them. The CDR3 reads CASLSLAGGDTQYF. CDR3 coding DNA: TGTGCCAGTCTAAGTCTCGCGGGTGGAGATACGCAGTATTTT.

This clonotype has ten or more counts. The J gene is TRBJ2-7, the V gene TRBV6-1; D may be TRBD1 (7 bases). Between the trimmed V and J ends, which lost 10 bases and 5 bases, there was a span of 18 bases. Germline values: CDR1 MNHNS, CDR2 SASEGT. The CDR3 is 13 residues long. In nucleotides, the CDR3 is TGTGCCACCCTTTACGGAGGGGGCGACGAGCAGTACTTC. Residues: CATLYGGGDEQYF.

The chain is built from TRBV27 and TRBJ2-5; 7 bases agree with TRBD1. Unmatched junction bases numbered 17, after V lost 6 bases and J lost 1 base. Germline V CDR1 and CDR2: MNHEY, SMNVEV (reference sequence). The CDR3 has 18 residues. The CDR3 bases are TGTGCCAGCAGCACCCGTCCCCGGGACAGCCCATCCCAAGAGACCCAGTACTTC. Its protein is CASSTRPRDSPSQETQYF.

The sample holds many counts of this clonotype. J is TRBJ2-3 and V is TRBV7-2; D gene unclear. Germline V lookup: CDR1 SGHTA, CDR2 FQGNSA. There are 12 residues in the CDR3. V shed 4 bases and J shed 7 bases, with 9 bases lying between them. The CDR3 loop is CASSSPMNTQYF. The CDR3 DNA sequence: TGTGCCAGCAGCTCCCCCATGAATACGCAGTATTTT. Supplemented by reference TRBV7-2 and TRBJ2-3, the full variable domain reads GAGVSQSPSNKVTEKGKDVELRCDPISGHTALYWYRQSLGQGLEFLIYFQGNSAPDKSGLPSDRFSAERTGGSVSTLTIQRTQQEDSAVYLCASSSPMNTQYFGPGTRLTVL.

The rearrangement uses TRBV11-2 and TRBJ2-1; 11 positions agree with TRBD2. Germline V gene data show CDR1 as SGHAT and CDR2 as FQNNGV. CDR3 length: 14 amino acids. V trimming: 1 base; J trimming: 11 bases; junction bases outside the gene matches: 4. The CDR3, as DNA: TGTGCCAGCAGCTTAGGCACTAGCGGGGGTAAGCAGTTCTTC. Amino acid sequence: CASSLGTSGGKQFF.

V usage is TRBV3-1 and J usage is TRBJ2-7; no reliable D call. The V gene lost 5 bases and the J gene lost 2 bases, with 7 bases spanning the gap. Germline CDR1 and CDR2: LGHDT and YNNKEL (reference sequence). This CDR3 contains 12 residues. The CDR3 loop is CASSAIPYEQYF. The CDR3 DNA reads TGTGCCAGCAGCGCAATTCCCTACGAGCAGTACTTC.

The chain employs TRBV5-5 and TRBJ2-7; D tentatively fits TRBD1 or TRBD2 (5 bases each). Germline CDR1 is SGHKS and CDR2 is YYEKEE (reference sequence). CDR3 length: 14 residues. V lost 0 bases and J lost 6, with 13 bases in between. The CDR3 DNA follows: TGTGCCAGCAGCTTGGTCTCGGCAGGGAGCGAGCAGTACTTC. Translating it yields CASSLVSAGSEQYF.